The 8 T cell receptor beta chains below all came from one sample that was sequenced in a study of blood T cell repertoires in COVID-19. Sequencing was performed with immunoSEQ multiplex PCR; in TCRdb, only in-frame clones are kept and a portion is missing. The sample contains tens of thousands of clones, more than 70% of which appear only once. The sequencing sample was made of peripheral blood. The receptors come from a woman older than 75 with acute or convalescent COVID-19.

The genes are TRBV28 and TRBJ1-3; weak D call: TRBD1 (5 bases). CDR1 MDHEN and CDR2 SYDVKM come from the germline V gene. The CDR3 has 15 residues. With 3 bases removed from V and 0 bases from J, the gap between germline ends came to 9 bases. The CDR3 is CASSFGRVSGNTIYF. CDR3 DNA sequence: TGTGCCAGCAGTTTTGGCAGGGTCTCTGGAAACACCATATATTTT.

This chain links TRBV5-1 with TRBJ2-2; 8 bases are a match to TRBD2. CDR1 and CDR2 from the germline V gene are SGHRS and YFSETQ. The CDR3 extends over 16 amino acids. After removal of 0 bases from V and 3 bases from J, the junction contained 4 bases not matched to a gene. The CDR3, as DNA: TGCGCCAGCAGCTTGGACGGGGGGGCAGACACCGGGGAGCTGTTTTTT. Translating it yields CASSLDGGADTGELFF.

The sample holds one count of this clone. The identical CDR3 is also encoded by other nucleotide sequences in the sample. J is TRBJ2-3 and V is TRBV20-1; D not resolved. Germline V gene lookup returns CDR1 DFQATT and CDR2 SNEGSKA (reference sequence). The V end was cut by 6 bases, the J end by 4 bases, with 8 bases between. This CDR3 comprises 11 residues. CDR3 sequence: CSAPSPDTQYF. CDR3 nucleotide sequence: TGCAGTGCCCCATCCCCAGATACGCAGTATTTT.

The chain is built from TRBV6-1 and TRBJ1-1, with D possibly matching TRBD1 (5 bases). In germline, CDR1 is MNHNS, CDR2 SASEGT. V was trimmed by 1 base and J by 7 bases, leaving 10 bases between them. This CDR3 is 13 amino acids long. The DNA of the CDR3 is TGTGCCAGCAGTGAAGTGGGGCAGGGTGAAGCTTTCTTT. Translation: CASSEVGQGEAFF.

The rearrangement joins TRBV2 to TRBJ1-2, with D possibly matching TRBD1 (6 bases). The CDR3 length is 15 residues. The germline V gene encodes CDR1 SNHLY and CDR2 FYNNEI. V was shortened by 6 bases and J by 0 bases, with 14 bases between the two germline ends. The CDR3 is CASRDQDRSNYGYTF. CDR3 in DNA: TGTGCCAGCAGAGATCAAGACAGGTCTAACTATGGCTACACCTTC.

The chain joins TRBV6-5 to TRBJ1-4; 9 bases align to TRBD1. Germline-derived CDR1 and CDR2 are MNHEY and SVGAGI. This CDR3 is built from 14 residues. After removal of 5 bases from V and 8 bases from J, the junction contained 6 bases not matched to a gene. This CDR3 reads CASSKNRGQEKLFF. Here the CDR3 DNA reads TGTGCCAGCAGTAAGAACAGGGGGCAAGAAAAACTGTTTTTT.

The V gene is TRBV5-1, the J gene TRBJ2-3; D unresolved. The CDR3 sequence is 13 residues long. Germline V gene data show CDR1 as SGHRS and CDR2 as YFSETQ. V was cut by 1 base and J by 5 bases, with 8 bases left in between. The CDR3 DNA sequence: TGCGCCAGCAGCTTGTGGCTCGAAGATACGCAGTATTTT. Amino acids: CASSLWLEDTQYF.

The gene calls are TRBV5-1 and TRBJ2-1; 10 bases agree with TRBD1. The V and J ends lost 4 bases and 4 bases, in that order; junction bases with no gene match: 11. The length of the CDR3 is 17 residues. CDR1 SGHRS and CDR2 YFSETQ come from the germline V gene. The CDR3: CASSTEPGDRGYNEQFF. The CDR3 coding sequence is TGCGCCAGCAGCACCGAGCCAGGGGACAGGGGTTACAATGAGCAGTTCTTC.